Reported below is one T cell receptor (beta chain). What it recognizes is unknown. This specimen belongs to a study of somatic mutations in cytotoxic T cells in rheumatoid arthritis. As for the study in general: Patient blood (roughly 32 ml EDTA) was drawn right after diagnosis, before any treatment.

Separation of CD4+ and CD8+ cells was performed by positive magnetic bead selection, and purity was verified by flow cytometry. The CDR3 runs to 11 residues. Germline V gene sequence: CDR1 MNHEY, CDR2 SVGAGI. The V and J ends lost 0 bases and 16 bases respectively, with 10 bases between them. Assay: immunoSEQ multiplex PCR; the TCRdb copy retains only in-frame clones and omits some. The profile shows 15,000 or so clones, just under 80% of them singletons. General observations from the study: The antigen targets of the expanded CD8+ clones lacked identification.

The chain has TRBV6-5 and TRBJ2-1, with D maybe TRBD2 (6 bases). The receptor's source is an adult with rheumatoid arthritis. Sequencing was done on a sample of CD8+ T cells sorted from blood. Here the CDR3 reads CASSYSRTIFF. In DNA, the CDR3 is TGTGCCAGCAGTTACTCGAGGACTATTTTCTTC.